These 14 T cell receptor beta chains originate from one sample sequenced in a study of CD8+ T cells in alopecia areata. The treatment is: oral pan-JAK inhibitor, 5-10 mg twice daily. Extracted RNA was reverse transcribed into cDNA, the sequencing template. Sequenced by immunoSEQ multiplex PCR; TCRdb stores in-frame clones only, minus some. The table has 75,000 to 80,000 clones, approximately 64% seen once. Sequencing used CD8+ T cells sorted from blood, obtained at week 24, from a patient treated with tofacitinib. Receptors were obtained from a human donor with alopecia areata.

Only a few counts were recorded for this clone. The chain employs TRBV4-1 and TRBJ2-1; D remains ambiguous. The CDR3 consists of 14 residues. V dropped 1 base and J dropped 8 bases, with 12 bases sitting between them. Per germline, CDR1 MGHRA and CDR2 YSYEKL. The CDR3: CASSQGPVPHEQFF. In nucleotides, the CDR3 is TGCGCCAGCAGCCAAGGTCCAGTACCCCATGAGCAGTTCTTC.

Worth noting for this clone: The sample contains more than one DNA sequence encoding this CDR3. This rearrangement joins TRBV5-1 to TRBJ2-1, with TRBD2 identical over 8 bases. The CDR3 length is 16 residues. Per germline, CDR1 SGHRS and CDR2 YFSETQ. The trim removed 2 bases at V and 0 bases at J, leaving 4 bases unmatched. In nucleotides, the CDR3 is TGCGCCAGCAGCTTCAGCGGGGGAAGCTCCTACAATGAGCAGTTCTTC. This sequence encodes CASSFSGGSSYNEQFF.

The CDR3 loop is CASSQGSEIPLEDYGYTF. DNA of the CDR3: TGCGCCAGCAGCCAGGGCTCCGAGATCCCTCTTGAGGACTATGGCTACACCTTC. The rearrangement joins TRBV4-3 to TRBJ1-2; D is unclear. The germline V and J ends were trimmed by 3 bases and 3 bases, with 23 bases remaining between them. This CDR3 is built from 18 residues. CDR1 and CDR2 from the germline V gene are LGHNA and YSLEER.

V gene TRBV4-1 combines with J gene TRBJ1-5; D gene unclear. This CDR3 is built from 15 residues. CDR1 is MGHRA, CDR2 YSYEKL, per germline. V was trimmed by 2 bases and J by 0 bases, leaving 8 bases between them. CDR3 nucleotides: TGCGCCAGCAGCCAATTGGACGGTAGCAATCAGCCCCAGCATTTT. It translates to CASSQLDGSNQPQHF.

The V call is TRBV13, the J call TRBJ2-1, with 12 positions matching TRBD2. The V gene end was trimmed by 5 bases and the J gene end by 3 bases; junction bases not matched to a gene: 5. Germline V gives CDR1 PRHDT, CDR2 FYEKMQ (reference sequence). The CDR3 has 16 residues. The DNA for the CDR3 is TGTGCCAGCAGCCAGAAGGGACTAGCGGGCTACAATGAGCAGTTCTTC. This sequence encodes CASSQKGLAGYNEQFF. Supplemented by reference TRBV13 and TRBJ2-1, the full variable domain reads AAGVIQSPRHLIKEKRETATLKCYPIPRHDTVYWYQQGPGQDPQFLISFYEKMQSDKGSIPDRFSAQQFSDYHSELNMSSLELGDSALYFCASSQKGLAGYNEQFFGPGTRLTVL.

The CDR3 protein is CASSRRTNTEAFF. The CDR3 coding sequence is TGTGCCAGTAGTAGAAGGACGAACACTGAAGCTTTCTTT. This chain links TRBV19 with TRBJ1-1, with D uncertain. V lost 4 bases and J lost 1, with 7 bases in between. This CDR3 region has 13 residues. CDR1 is LNHDA, CDR2 SQIVND, per germline (reference sequence).

The V and J genes are TRBV14 and TRBJ2-1, with 8 bases matching TRBD2. Looked up from germline, CDR1 is SGHDN and CDR2 is FVKESK. The ends lost 5 bases at V and 6 bases at J; junction bases unmatched: 6. The CDR3 is 14 amino acids. CDR3 sequence (DNA): TGTGCCAGCAGCTTACGACTAGCGCCCAATGAGCAGTTCTTC. Its translation is CASSLRLAPNEQFF.

The gene calls are TRBV29-1 and TRBJ2-5, with TRBD1 as a possible D gene (5 bases). V lost 3 bases and J lost 5, with 13 bases in between. Germline values: CDR1 SQVTM, CDR2 ANQGSEA. The CDR3 has 13 residues. The CDR3 coding sequence is TGCAGCGTTGATGACAGCCTTTCTGAGACCCAGTACTTC. This codes for CSVDDSLSETQYF.

The chain carries TRBV27 and TRBJ2-3; weak D call: TRBD2 (6 bases). CDR1 and CDR2 (germline): MNHEY, SMNVEV (reference sequence). With 5 bases removed from V and 3 bases from J, the gap between germline ends came to 18 bases. The CDR3 consists of 16 residues. The CDR3 nucleotides read TGTGCCAGCAGTAGCCGGGGGTTTCTGCCGACAGATACGCAGTATTTT. As protein: CASSSRGFLPTDTQYF.

This clone was picked up a small number of times. The rearrangement links TRBV29-1 to TRBJ2-2; tentative D call: TRBD2 (5 bases). CDR1 and CDR2 (germline): SQVTM, ANQGSEA. This CDR3 is 14 amino acids long. V lost 3 bases and J lost 4, with 12 bases in between. CDR3: CSVDRTSGTGELFF. For the CDR3, the DNA is TGCAGCGTTGATCGGACCAGCGGCACCGGGGAGCTGTTTTTT.

The chain recombines TRBV2 with TRBJ2-3; D remains ambiguous. The CDR3 sequence is 16 residues long. V was pared by 7 bases and J by 0 bases, with 17 bases between. Germline loops: CDR1 SNHLY, CDR2 FYNNEI. CDR3 loop: CASNVRSTESTDTQYF. The CDR3 coding sequence is TGTGCCAGCAATGTTAGGTCTACCGAAAGCACAGATACGCAGTATTTT.

This clone was counted only a few times. In DNA, the CDR3 is TGTGCCAGCAGTCTTCCCTACGACAGGGGGAACATTCAGTACTTC. Translation: CASSLPYDRGNIQYF. The V call is TRBV28, the J call TRBJ2-4; 9 bases map to TRBD1. The CDR3 is made up of 15 amino acids. V trimming: 5 bases; J trimming: 7 bases; junction bases outside the gene matches: 9. In germline, CDR1 is MDHEN, CDR2 SYDVKM. Looking up the rest from reference TRBV28 and TRBJ2-4 gives the full variable domain: DVKVTQSSRYLVKRTGEKVFLECVQDMDHENMFWYRQDPGLGLRLIYFSYDVKMKEKGDIPEGYSVSREKKERFSLILESASTNQTSMYLCASSLPYDRGNIQYFGAGTRLSVL.

This chain connects TRBV30 to TRBJ1-1; TRBD1 is a possible D gene (6 bases). Germline CDR1 is GTSNPN and CDR2 is SVGIG (reference sequence). This CDR3 contains 14 residues. Trimming cost V 3 bases and J 3 bases, with 14 bases left between them. In DNA form, the CDR3 reads TGTGCCTGGAGCGAGGGAAGGGGGGACACTGAAGCTTTCTTT. This sequence encodes CAWSEGRGDTEAFF.

The chain combines TRBV29-1 with TRBJ2-1; TRBD2 aligns across 10 bases. The junction had 5 bases not matched to a gene; V was cut back by 3 bases and J by 6 bases. This CDR3 comprises 14 residues. Germline loops: CDR1 SQVTM, CDR2 ANQGSEA. Here the CDR3 reads CSVDLGLAANEQFF. The CDR3, as DNA: TGCAGCGTTGACCTCGGACTAGCGGCCAATGAGCAGTTCTTC.